This T cell receptor beta chain is from a study of T cell responses to AZD1222 COVID-19 vaccine. Study conclusions and caveats: There were vaccine-associated CD4 TCRs across spike, dominant at 160-218 and 743-854.

Method: immunoSEQ multiplex PCR; TCRdb's copy keeps in-frame clones and lacks some. The sample records roughly 93,000 clones, 80% to 90% being singletons. Trimming took 5 bases from V and 4 from J, leaving 14 bases between them. This CDR3 is 14 amino acids long. The germline V gene has CDR1 SGHAT and CDR2 FQNNGV. Details on this clone: Its target is unknown.

The specimen comprised peripheral blood, sampled on day 0 of AZD1222 vaccination. This receptor was obtained from an adult in good health. This chain connects TRBV11-2 to TRBJ1-1, with D possibly being TRBD1 (6 bases). The CDR3 DNA follows: TGTGCCAGCAGCCGTCGGGAAGGGGGCACTGAAGCTTTCTTT. Its translation is CASSRREGGTEAFF.